This T cell receptor gamma chain was sequenced during a study of intestinal T cells in coeliac disease. LymphoTrack primers amplified TRG sequences from roughly 190 ng of biopsy DNA. With CATT, TCRdb re-called clones from the multiplex PCR reads. The table shows fewer than 850 gamma-chain clones, with around 47% occurring only once. CDR3 length equals 12 residues. Per the germline V gene, CDR1 is EGSTGY and CDR2 is YDSYTSSV. For each case, the template was genomic DNA from ten approximately 5-µm formalin-fixed paraffin-embedded scrolls. This clone was seen more than once but under ten times. This sequence may be a read error, since a much larger clone differs from it by one base. Other DNA sequences in this specimen translate into the identical CDR3.

The TCR originated in a human donor with celiac disease. The rearrangement joins TRGV4 to TRGJ1 or TRGJ2. Material for sequencing was a duodenal biopsy. CDR3 nucleotides: TGTGCCACTTGGGTGCTTTATTATAAGAAACTCTTT. This encodes CATWVLYYKKLF.